What follows are 28 T cell receptor beta chains derived from one specimen sequenced in a study of OX40 agonist ivuxolimab in advanced cancers. Generated by immunoSEQ multiplex PCR, the TCRdb table keeps only in-frame clones and is missing some. The sample gives 90,000 to 150,000 clones, approximately 90% of which show up once; 0.5% to 0.7% is in the top ten. Here the sequenced sample was CD4+ or CD8+ T cells sorted from blood, taken in a trial of the OX40 agonist ivuxolimab. These receptor sequences come from an adult with an advanced solid tumor such as melanoma, head and neck, liver or kidney cancer.

The chain links TRBV7-2 to TRBJ1-4; D is ambiguous. Per germline, CDR1 SGHTA and CDR2 FQGNSA. The V end lost 4 bases, the J end lost 5 bases, and 14 bases lay between the germline ends. This CDR3 is built from 15 residues. In DNA form, the CDR3 reads TGTGCCAGCAGCTCCTTTACTGAAAGCAATGAAAAACTGTTTTTT. This sequence encodes CASSSFTESNEKLFF.

The chain employs TRBV18 and TRBJ1-1; D unresolved. Trimming took 2 bases from V and 3 from J, leaving 10 bases between them. In germline, CDR1 is KGHSH, CDR2 LQKENI. CDR3 length: 14 amino acids. This chain's CDR3 is CASSPSQDYTEAFF. CDR3 DNA: TGTGCCAGCTCACCAAGTCAGGACTACACTGAAGCTTTCTTT.

This clone was seen a handful of times. The chain links TRBV5-1 to TRBJ2-6; 9 nucleotides line up with TRBD1. Germline V gene sequence: CDR1 SGHRS, CDR2 YFSETQ. The CDR3 is 18 amino acids. Germline trimming cut 4 bases from V and 0 bases from J; bases unmatched to any gene: 8. CDR3 residues: CASSGGGQGNSGANVLTF. Here the CDR3 DNA reads TGCGCCAGCAGCGGCGGGGGACAGGGAAACTCTGGGGCCAACGTCCTGACTTTC.

DNA of the CDR3: TGTGCCAGCAGCGTAGGGACAGGGGGCTTCTACGAGCAGTACTTC. This encodes CASSVGTGGFYEQYF. The chain recombines TRBV9 with TRBJ2-7; TRBD1 matches at 11 bases. CDR3 length: 15 residues. Germline lookup yields CDR1 SGDLS and CDR2 YYNGEE. The trim removed 0 bases at V and 3 bases at J, leaving 2 bases unmatched.

About this clone itself: An end of the junction differs from the germline gene, which may be a read error. The rearrangement joins TRBV7-3 to TRBJ2-6; 7 bases fit TRBD1. Germline CDR1 is SGHTA and CDR2 is FQGTGA. The CDR3 extends over 15 amino acids. CDR3 in DNA: TGTGCCAGCAGCCTAACAGGGGACGGGGCCAACGTCCTGACTTTC. Translation: CASSLTGDGANVLTF. Together with reference TRBV7-3 and TRBJ2-6, the CDR3 gives the full variable domain: GAGVSQTPSNKVTEKGKYVELRCDPISGHTALYWYRQSLGQGPEFLIYFQGTGAADDSGLPNDRFFAVRPEGSVSTLKIQRTERGDSAVYLCASSLTGDGANVLTFGAGSRLTVL.

The chain combines TRBV7-7 with TRBJ2-3; D is possibly TRBD1 (6 bases). From germline, CDR1 is SSHAT and CDR2 FNYEAQ (reference sequence). The V and J ends lost 6 bases and 4 bases respectively, with 17 bases between them. The CDR3 has 15 residues. The chain's CDR3 is CASRQTGSVADTQYF. DNA for the CDR3: TGTGCCAGCAGGCAGACAGGCTCCGTGGCAGATACGCAGTATTTT.

The V and J genes are TRBV11-2 and TRBJ2-3; 10 nucleotides line up with TRBD1. Germline lookup yields CDR1 SGHAT and CDR2 FQNNGV. The CDR3 has 15 amino acids. The V segment lost 3 bases and the J segment 4 bases; nucleotides outside the gene matches: 4. CDR3 protein: CASSFQDRGSDTQYF. DNA of the CDR3: TGTGCCAGCAGCTTTCAGGACAGGGGGTCAGATACGCAGTATTTT. Together with reference TRBV11-2 and TRBJ2-3, the CDR3 gives the full variable domain: EAGVAQSPRYKIIEKRQSVAFWCNPISGHATLYWYQQILGQGPKLLIQFQNNGVVDDSQLPKDRFSAERLKGVDSTLKIQPAKLEDSAVYLCASSFQDRGSDTQYFGPGTRLTVL.

This chain uses TRBV28 with TRBJ2-5, with 10 bases fitting TRBD2. Germline CDR1 reads MDHEN; CDR2 reads SYDVKM. The CDR3 consists of 13 residues. Trimming removed 6 bases from V and 12 bases from J; junction bases left unmatched: 10. The CDR3 region has the DNA TGTGCCAGCAGAACCCCAGCGGGGGGGCACGAGTACTTC. This sequence encodes CASRTPAGGHEYF. Variable domain in full (rest from reference TRBV28 and TRBJ2-5): DVKVTQSSRYLVKRTGEKVFLECVQDMDHENMFWYRQDPGLGLRLIYFSYDVKMKEKGDIPEGYSVSREKKERFSLILESASTNQTSMYLCASRTPAGGHEYFGPGTRLLVL.

This clone was observed a handful of times. This rearrangement joins TRBV28 to TRBJ2-1; 7 nucleotides agree with TRBD2. The V gene's germline CDR1 is MDHEN and CDR2 SYDVKM. This CDR3 is 15 amino acids long. Trimming at V came to 7 bases and at J to 3 bases, leaving 9 bases not matched to a gene. The CDR3 is CASKTELANYNEQFF. The CDR3 coding sequence is TGTGCCAGCAAGACCGAACTAGCGAACTACAATGAGCAGTTCTTC.

The rearrangement joins TRBV11-2 to TRBJ2-5, with 8 positions matching TRBD1. J lost 3 bases, V lost 5 bases, and 8 bases had no gene match. This CDR3 contains 15 residues. Germline CDR1 reads SGHAT; CDR2 reads FQNNGV. The CDR3 DNA follows: TGTGCCAGCAGCCCTGGACAGGGCCGGGAAGAGACCCAGTACTTC. It specifies CASSPGQGREETQYF. Variable domain in full (rest from reference TRBV11-2 and TRBJ2-5): EAGVAQSPRYKIIEKRQSVAFWCNPISGHATLYWYQQILGQGPKLLIQFQNNGVVDDSQLPKDRFSAERLKGVDSTLKIQPAKLEDSAVYLCASSPGQGREETQYFGPGTRLLVL.

The V and J genes are TRBV6-5 and TRBJ1-1; D remains unclear. The ends were cut back, 0 bases at V and 3 bases at J, with 11 bases in the middle. Germline assignment: CDR1 MNHEY and CDR2 SVGAGI. The CDR3 runs 15 residues. The CDR3 DNA follows: TGTGCCAGCAGTTACTCGAGGGATGCGGACACTGAAGCTTTCTTT. This encodes CASSYSRDADTEAFF.

J is TRBJ2-7 and V is TRBV11-2, with TRBD1 identical over 7 bases. CDR1 and CDR2 (germline): SGHAT, FQNNGV. The length of the CDR3 is 14 residues. Trimming removed 5 bases from V and 0 bases from J; junction bases left unmatched: 4. The CDR3 nucleotides are TGTGCCAGCAGCCCGGGACAGACCTCCTACGAGCAGTACTTC. Encoded protein: CASSPGQTSYEQYF.

This chain joins TRBV25-1 and TRBJ1-5; D uncertain. This CDR3 has 14 amino acids. V lost 3 bases, J lost 3 bases, and 9 bases lay in between. CDR1 is MGHDK and CDR2 is SYGVNS in the germline V gene. The chain's CDR3 is CASSENGLNQPQHF. CDR3 bases: TGTGCCAGCAGTGAGAATGGACTCAATCAGCCCCAGCATTTT.

This chain links TRBV19 with TRBJ2-1; TRBD1 matches at 9 bases. CDR3 length: 15 residues. In germline, CDR1 is LNHDA, CDR2 SQIVND (reference sequence). Unmatched junction bases numbered 2, after V lost 4 bases and J lost 1 base. The CDR3 sequence is CASSKDRGSYNEQFF. DNA of the CDR3: TGTGCCAGTAGTAAGGACAGGGGTTCCTACAATGAGCAGTTCTTC.

Written as DNA, the CDR3 is TGCGCCAGCAGTGAGACAGGGCGAGTTGAAAAACTGTTTTTT. It yields the protein CASSETGRVEKLFF. This chain joins TRBV10-2 and TRBJ1-4, with D possibly being TRBD1 (6 bases). Germline loops: CDR1 WSHSY, CDR2 SAAADI. The ends were cut back, 2 bases at V and 7 bases at J, with 11 bases in the middle. The CDR3 covers 14 residues.

The chain recombines TRBV5-4 with TRBJ1-2, with D tentatively TRBD1 (6 bases). Germline lookup yields CDR1 SGHNT and CDR2 YYREEE (reference sequence). V was pared by 2 bases and J by 3 bases, with 20 bases between. There are 17 residues in the CDR3. The CDR3: CASSLPGAVTADYGYTF. The CDR3 nucleotides read TGTGCCAGCAGCTTACCGGGGGCGGTCACGGCGGACTATGGCTACACCTTC. Combining the CDR3 with reference TRBV5-4 and TRBJ1-2 gives the whole variable domain ETGVTQSPTHLIKTRGQQVTLRCSSQSGHNTVSWYQQALGQGPQFIFQYYREEENGRGNFPPRFSGLQFPNYSSELNVNALELDDSALYLCASSLPGAVTADYGYTFGSGTRLTVV.

The chain has TRBV5-4 and TRBJ1-2; D unclear. The CDR3 extends over 16 amino acids. Germline values: CDR1 SGHNT, CDR2 YYREEE (reference sequence). The germline V and J ends were trimmed by 4 bases and 2 bases, with 18 bases remaining between them. CDR3 nucleotides: TGTGCCAGCAGCCTCCTCCAATTGGCAGAAAACTATGGCTACACCTTC. Protein: CASSLLQLAENYGYTF.

The V and J genes are TRBV6-5 and TRBJ1-2; 7 nucleotides align to TRBD1. The V gene end was trimmed by 2 bases and the J gene end by 4 bases; junction bases not matched to a gene: 7. The germline gives CDR1 MNHEY, CDR2 SVGAGI. The CDR3 has 15 amino acids. The CDR3 coding sequence is TGTGCCAGCAGTTACAAGGGAGGGGGCATCTATGGCTACACCTTC. It specifies CASSYKGGGIYGYTF.

This chain joins TRBV27 and TRBJ2-6; 7 bases are a match to TRBD1. Germline loops: CDR1 MNHEY, CDR2 SMNVEV (reference sequence). Trimming removed 5 bases from V and 2 bases from J; junction bases left unmatched: 18. This CDR3 is 20 amino acids long. The CDR3 nucleotides read TGTGCCAGCAGTACCCATCAGACAGGGTGGGGGATTGCTGGGGCCAACGTCCTGACTTTC. The encoded protein is CASSTHQTGWGIAGANVLTF.

The chain carries TRBV11-1 and TRBJ2-2; a weak D match, TRBD1 (5 bases). Germline V gene lookup returns CDR1 SGHAT and CDR2 FQDESV (reference sequence). CDR3 length: 15 residues. The germline V and J ends were trimmed by 5 bases and 3 bases, with 13 bases remaining between them. The chain's CDR3 is CASSHSQTDTGELFF. CDR3 in DNA: TGTGCCAGCAGCCACTCCCAGACAGACACCGGGGAGCTGTTTTTT. The whole variable domain, filled in from reference TRBV11-1 and TRBJ2-2, reads EAEVAQSPRYKITEKSQAVAFWCDPISGHATLYWYRQILGQGPELLVQFQDESVVDDSQLPKDRFSAERLKGVDSTLKIQPAELGDSAMYLCASSHSQTDTGELFFGEGSRLTVL.

The chain has TRBV6-5 and TRBJ1-5, with 7 bases fitting TRBD1. Per the germline V gene, CDR1 is MNHEY and CDR2 is SVGAGI. Germline trimming cut 5 bases from V and 7 bases from J; bases unmatched to any gene: 8. This CDR3 spans 14 amino acids. DNA of the CDR3: TGTGCCAGCAGTGTCCAGGGGGTAGAGCAGCCCCAGCATTTT. Its translation: CASSVQGVEQPQHF.

The chain joins TRBV19 to TRBJ2-4; 10 nucleotides line up with TRBD2. Germline V CDR1 and CDR2: LNHDA, SQIVND (reference sequence). The CDR3 runs to 15 residues. The J segment lost 9 bases and the V segment lost 4 bases, leaving 9 bases of the junction unmatched. The CDR3 here is CASSTIAGGRGIQYF. CDR3 coding DNA: TGTGCCAGTAGTACGATAGCGGGGGGCCGGGGCATTCAGTACTTC.

The V and J genes are TRBV27 and TRBJ1-5; 7 bases map to TRBD1. Germline assignment: CDR1 MNHEY and CDR2 SMNVEV (reference sequence). J lost 4 bases, V lost 6 bases, and 3 bases had no gene match. The CDR3 has 13 residues. CDR3 DNA: TGTGCCAGCAGGGACAGGCAGAATCAGCCCCAGCATTTT. This codes for CASRDRQNQPQHF.

The gene calls are TRBV6-1 and TRBJ2-2; 10 bases line up with TRBD2. The CDR3 is 17 residues long. Germline loops: CDR1 MNHNS, CDR2 SASEGT. V trimming: 4 bases; J trimming: 1 base; junction bases outside the gene matches: 6. The CDR3 coding sequence is TGTGCCAGCAGTGCCTGGACTAGCGGACTGAACACCGGGGAGCTGTTTTTT. Protein: CASSAWTSGLNTGELFF.

The chain joins TRBV5-4 to TRBJ2-7; tentatively, D is TRBD2 (7 bases). With 0 bases removed from V and 6 bases from J, the gap between germline ends came to 19 bases. The length of the CDR3 is 16 residues. Looked up from germline, CDR1 is SGHNT and CDR2 is YYREEE (reference sequence). The CDR3 protein is CASSLVAGARLGEQYF. The CDR3, as DNA: TGTGCCAGCAGCTTGGTGGCGGGGGCCCGCCTTGGCGAGCAGTACTTC.

The J gene is TRBJ2-5, the V gene TRBV27; 14 nucleotides line up with TRBD2. Per germline, CDR1 MNHEY and CDR2 SMNVEV (reference sequence). The V gene end was trimmed by 5 bases and the J gene end by 5 bases; junction bases not matched to a gene: 13. This CDR3 contains 18 residues. The CDR3 loop is CASSPGLAGGYEGETQYF. In DNA, the CDR3 is TGTGCCAGCAGTCCTGGACTAGCGGGGGGCTATGAAGGGGAGACCCAGTACTTC.

The V gene is TRBV7-2, the J gene TRBJ2-3; no definite D call. Germline CDR1 SGHTA, CDR2 FQGNSA. The V end was cut by 4 bases, the J end by 2 bases, with 10 bases between. The CDR3 extends over 14 amino acids. The CDR3 DNA reads TGTGCCAGCAGCTCCTTTAAATTCACAGATACGCAGTATTTT. Translated: CASSSFKFTDTQYF.

This chain connects TRBV30 to TRBJ2-1; 7 bases line up with TRBD2. In germline, CDR1 is GTSNPN, CDR2 SVGIG (reference sequence). The CDR3 consists of 15 residues. V dropped 1 base and J dropped 6; count of bases not matched to a gene: 9. CDR3 protein: CAWSGLAGVVNEQFF. CDR3 nucleotides: TGTGCCTGGAGTGGCCTGGCGGGGGTCGTCAATGAGCAGTTCTTC. The full variable domain, rest sourced from reference TRBV30 and TRBJ2-1, is SQTIHQWPATLVQPVGSPLSLECTVEGTSNPNLYWYRQAAGRGLQLLFYSVGIGQISSEVPQNLSASRPQDRQFILSSKKLLLSDSGFYLCAWSGLAGVVNEQFFGPGTRLTVL.